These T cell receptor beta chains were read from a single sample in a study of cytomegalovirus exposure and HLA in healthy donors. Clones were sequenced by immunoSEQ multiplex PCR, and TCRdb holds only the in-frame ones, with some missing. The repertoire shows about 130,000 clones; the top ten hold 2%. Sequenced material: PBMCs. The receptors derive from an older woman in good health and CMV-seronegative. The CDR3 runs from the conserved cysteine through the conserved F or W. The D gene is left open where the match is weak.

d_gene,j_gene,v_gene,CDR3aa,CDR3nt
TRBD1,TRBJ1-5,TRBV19,CASRPGQGRTNNQPQHF,TGTGCCAGTAGGCCGGGACAGGGGCGGACCAACAATCAGCCCCAGCATTTT
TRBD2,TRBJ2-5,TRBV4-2,CASSPQLAGGLGTQYF,TGTGCCAGCAGCCCACAACTAGCGGGGGGCCTAGGGACCCAGTACTTC
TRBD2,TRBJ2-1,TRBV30,CAWSRTSGSGRQFF,TGTGCCTGGAGTAGGACTAGCGGGAGTGGAAGGCAGTTCTTC
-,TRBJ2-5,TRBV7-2,CASSLGPGETQYF,TGTGCCAGCAGCCTTGGACCGGGGGAGACCCAGTACTTC
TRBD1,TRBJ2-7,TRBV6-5,CASSERQGPSYEQYF,TGTGCCAGCAGCGAAAGACAGGGGCCTTCCTACGAGCAGTACTTC
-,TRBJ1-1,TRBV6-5,CASSYSTRAGDAFF,TGTGCCAGCAGTTACTCGACTCGGGCAGGGGATGCTTTCTTT
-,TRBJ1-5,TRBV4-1,CASSQDLGVRNQPQHF,TGCGCCAGCAGCCAAGATTTAGGGGTCCGGAATCAGCCCCAGCATTTT
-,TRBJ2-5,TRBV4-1,CASSIQGTQETQYF,TGCGCCAGCAGCATTCAGGGTACACAAGAGACCCAGTACTTC
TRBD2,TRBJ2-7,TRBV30,CAWSEKTSGSYEQYF,TGTGCCTGGAGTGAAAAGACTAGCGGGAGTTACGAGCAGTACTTC
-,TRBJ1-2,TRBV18,CASSPVGEYGYTF,TGTGCCAGCTCACCAGTCGGGGAATATGGCTACACCTTC
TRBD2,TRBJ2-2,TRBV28,CASSLMASGGGELFF,TGTGCCAGCAGTTTAATGGCTAGCGGGGGTGGGGAGCTGTTTTTT
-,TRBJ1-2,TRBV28,CASSLFTGGIGYTF,TGTGCCAGCAGTTTATTCACAGGCGGTATTGGCTACACCTTC
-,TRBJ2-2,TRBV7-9,CASSPPPGTPVGELFF,TGTGCCAGCAGCCCACCCCCGGGGACTCCGGTCGGGGAGCTGTTTTTT
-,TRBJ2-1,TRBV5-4,CASSSVGVRNEQFF,TGTGCCAGCAGCTCTGTCGGGGTACGCAATGAGCAGTTCTTC
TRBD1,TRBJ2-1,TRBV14,CASSQDLGTGGPTSSYNEQFF,TGTGCCAGCAGCCAAGATCTGGGGACAGGGGGCCCAACGAGCTCCTACAATGAGCAGTTCTTC
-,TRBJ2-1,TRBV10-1,CASSESRVGSYNEQFF,TGCGCCAGCAGTGAGTCGAGGGTGGGCAGTTACAATGAGCAGTTCTTC
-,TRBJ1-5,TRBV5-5,CASSSGGAGNQPQHF,TGTGCCAGCAGCTCTGGGGGCGCCGGCAATCAGCCCCAGCATTTT
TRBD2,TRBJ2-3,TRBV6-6,CASSYSGAGGTDTQYF,TGTGCCAGCAGTTACTCGGGAGCGGGGGGAACAGATACGCAGTATTTT
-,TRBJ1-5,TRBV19,CASSGLDRPNQPQHF,TGTGCCAGTAGTGGGCTGGACAGACCCAATCAGCCCCAGCATTTT